This T cell receptor (beta chain) was documented in a study of technical replicates of blood from a few donors. Losses at the gene ends were 6 bases for V and 9 bases for J; bases not matched to a gene: 13. The germline V gene has CDR1 SGHTA and CDR2 FQGNSA. The CDR3 totals 15 residues. Libraries were prepared by immunoSEQ multiplex PCR; TCRdb keeps only in-frame clonotypes and omits some of them. The sample records about 49,000 clones, roughly 92% being singletons. The clonotype was recovered from a human donor in good health. Some clones in this sample may be carry-over from other donors' samples. Source material: PBMCs. The J gene is TRBJ2-1, the V gene TRBV7-2; TRBD2 matches at 8 bases. The CDR3 DNA sequence: TGTGCCAGCAGTTATCAAGCGGGGGCCCAGGGTGAGCAGTTCTTC. It encodes CASSYQAGAQGEQFF.